These 32 T cell receptor beta chains originate from one sample sequenced in a study of T-cell memory formation after mild COVID-19. TCRdb recomputed calls from the 5' RACE reads with MiXCR, one row per CDR3 protein. The sample carries roughly 80,000 distinct CDR3 sequences, 25% recorded once. Material: PBMCs or a T cell subset sorted from them (not recorded which). These receptors all come from a man aged 18-30 years who had mild COVID-19 (a few samples of this study predate the infection). Cell type and time point are not known.

This clonotype turned up a few times. The V gene is TRBV9, the J gene TRBJ2-1, with D uncertain. V was cut by 4 bases and J by 8 bases, with 10 bases left in between. From germline, CDR1 is SGDLS and CDR2 YYNGEE. The CDR3 length is 12 residues. The CDR3 coding sequence is TGTGCCAGCAGCCGAGACCGACATGAGCAGTTCTTC. Protein: CASSRDRHEQFF.

This chain connects TRBV9 to TRBJ2-3; D is undetermined. Trimming pared 2 bases from V and 0 bases from J, leaving 7 bases between. CDR3 size: 14 residues. Germline V gives CDR1 SGDLS, CDR2 YYNGEE. CDR3 coding DNA: TGTGCCAGCAGCGTTGCGACAAGCACAGATACGCAGTATTTT. Amino acids: CASSVATSTDTQYF.

This clonotype came up a few times. The V call is TRBV7-2, the J call TRBJ2-1, with 8 bases fitting TRBD2. The germline V gene encodes CDR1 SGHTA and CDR2 FQGNSA. The CDR3 covers 12 residues. V gave up 11 bases and J gave up 7 bases; unmatched junction bases: 7. In nucleotides, the CDR3 is TGTGCCTGTACTAGCGGCCAAAATGAGCAGTTCTTC. Translating it yields CACTSGQNEQFF.

This clonotype was seen only a few times. The chain links TRBV24-1 to TRBJ2-5; possible D gene TRBD1, 6 bases. Germline V gene lookup returns CDR1 KGHDR and CDR2 SFDVKD. V was trimmed by 5 bases and J by 5 bases, leaving 38 bases between them. The CDR3 is 22 amino acids. CDR3 bases: TGTGCCACCAGTGTCGAGACAGGAAACTTACTTGAGCCAGGGGTTGGGGTGGAGACCCAGTACTTC. It translates to CATSVETGNLLEPGVGVETQYF.

The rearrangement uses TRBV20-1 and TRBJ2-1; D remains unclear. Germline loops: CDR1 DFQATT, CDR2 SNEGSKA (reference sequence). Trimming cost V 0 bases and J 3 bases, with 3 bases left between them. CDR3 length equals 12 residues. Here the CDR3 reads CSARDIYNEQFF. CDR3 DNA sequence: TGCAGTGCTAGAGATATCTACAATGAGCAGTTCTTC.

A few counts support this clonotype. The V call is TRBV7-9, the J call TRBJ2-7; perhaps TRBD1 as D (6 bases). This CDR3 has 14 residues. V was trimmed by 8 bases and J by 1 base, leaving 15 bases between them. From germline, CDR1 is SEHNR and CDR2 FQNEAQ (reference sequence). Here the CDR3 DNA reads TGTGCCAGCTCAGCCGGGGACAATTCCTACGAGCAGTACTTC. The encoded protein is CASSAGDNSYEQYF. Based on the CDR3 plus reference TRBV7-9 and TRBJ2-7, the full variable domain is DTGVSQNPRHKITKRGQNVTFRCDPISEHNRLYWYRQTLGQGPEFLTYFQNEAQLEKSRLLSDRFSAERPKGSFSTLEIQRTEQGDSAMYLCASSAGDNSYEQYFGPGTRLTVT.

This clonotype was counted only a few times. The chain couples TRBV7-6 to TRBJ1-6, with 9 bases that match TRBD1. Germline V gene lookup returns CDR1 SGHVS and CDR2 FNYEAQ. The ends lost 0 bases at V and 12 bases at J; junction bases unmatched: 9. This CDR3 has 16 amino acids. CDR3 residues: CASSLAPGTGRVPLHF. The DNA for the CDR3 is TGTGCCAGCAGCTTAGCTCCCGGGACAGGGAGAGTACCCCTCCACTTT. The full variable domain, with the rest looked up from reference TRBV7-6 and TRBJ1-6, is GAGVSQSPRYKVTKRGQDVALRCDPISGHVSLYWYRQALGQGPEFLTYFNYEAQQDKSGLPNDRFSAERPEGSISTLTIQRTEQRDSAMYRCASSLAPGTGRVPLHFGNGTRLTVT.

The V call is TRBV5-1, the J call TRBJ1-4; D gene uncertain. The germline V and J ends were trimmed by 4 bases and 4 bases, with 14 bases remaining between them. Looked up from germline, CDR1 is SGHRS and CDR2 is YFSETQ. The CDR3 has 15 amino acids. The CDR3 loop is CASSDGVGYNEKLFF. DNA for the CDR3: TGCGCCAGCAGCGACGGCGTAGGCTATAATGAAAAACTGTTTTTT.

The chain links TRBV6-5 to TRBJ1-5, with 8 bases matching TRBD1. The V and J ends lost 2 bases and 4 bases, in that order; junction bases with no gene match: 13. The germline V gene encodes CDR1 MNHEY and CDR2 SVGAGI. The CDR3 has 18 residues. CDR3 DNA sequence: TGTGCCAGCAGTTACCGGAGAGACGGGACAGGATTAAATCAGCCCCAGCATTTT. Its protein is CASSYRRDGTGLNQPQHF.

This clonotype was counted many times. The V and J genes are TRBV7-9 and TRBJ2-4; the D is unclear. The CDR3 has 12 amino acids. CDR1 and CDR2 from the germline V gene are SEHNR and FQNEAQ (reference sequence). The V gene lost 1 base and the J gene lost 9 bases, with 7 bases spanning the gap. CDR3 coding DNA: TGTGCCAGCAGCTTAGACGGGCTCATTCAGTACTTC. This codes for CASSLDGLIQYF.

This clonotype is a singleton in its sample. The CDR3 loop reads CASSYWTAQGLGYTF. CDR3 coding DNA: TGTGCCAGCAGTTACTGGACAGCCCAGGGGCTTGGCTACACCTTC. J is TRBJ1-2 and V is TRBV6-5, with D perhaps matching TRBD1 (6 bases). This CDR3 spans 15 amino acids. In germline, CDR1 is MNHEY, CDR2 SVGAGI. Between the trimmed V and J ends, which lost 1 base and 7 bases, there was a span of 16 bases.

The chain combines TRBV12-3 or TRBV12-4 with TRBJ1-6, with a tentative D call TRBD1 (5 bases). V lost 3 bases and J lost 8, with 14 bases in between. This CDR3 comprises 15 residues. In DNA form, the CDR3 reads TGTGCCAGCAGTTTTGTTTTGGGGGGGGATTCACCCCTCCACTTT. Translating it yields CASSFVLGGDSPLHF.

The table lists this clonotype with a few counts. The chain carries TRBV3-1 and TRBJ2-5, with D hard to call. This CDR3 is 17 amino acids long. The V end lost 1 base, the J end lost 0 bases, and 15 bases lay between the germline ends. The V gene's germline CDR1 is LGHDT and CDR2 YNNKEL (reference sequence). Here the CDR3 DNA reads TGTGCCAGCAGCCAAGTTGGGATCGGTCGGTACCAAGAGACCCAGTACTTC. Translating gives CASSQVGIGRYQETQYF.

J is TRBJ2-5 and V is TRBV27; 13 positions match TRBD2. This CDR3 is built from 16 residues. V shed 3 bases, J shed 5 bases, and the junction held 6 bases outside the gene matches. Germline V gene lookup returns CDR1 MNHEY and CDR2 SMNVEV (reference sequence). Here the CDR3 reads CASSFRLAGGYETQYF. DNA for the CDR3: TGTGCCAGCAGTTTCCGACTAGCGGGGGGTTATGAGACCCAGTACTTC.

V is TRBV12-3 or TRBV12-4 and J is TRBJ1-1; no definite D call. This CDR3 has 13 residues. Trimming pared 6 bases from V and 1 base from J, leaving 9 bases between. CDR3 sequence: CASRWWANTEAFF. DNA for the CDR3: TGTGCCAGCAGATGGTGGGCGAACACTGAAGCTTTCTTT.

This clonotype was picked up many times. The chain recombines TRBV29-1 with TRBJ2-3, with 15 positions matching TRBD2. J was trimmed by 3 bases and V by 1 base; bases with no gene match: 5. The CDR3 spans 17 residues. Germline V gene sequence: CDR1 SQVTM, CDR2 ANQGSEA. Here the CDR3 reads CSVEAWTSGGATDTQYF. DNA for the CDR3: TGCAGCGTTGAAGCTTGGACTAGCGGGGGGGCAACAGATACGCAGTATTTT.

V and J are TRBV4-2 and TRBJ1-2; 8 bases fit TRBD1. The length of the CDR3 is 15 residues. Germline lookup yields CDR1 LGHNA and CDR2 YNFKEQ. V shed 4 bases, J shed 6 bases, and the junction held 10 bases outside the gene matches. CDR3 bases: TGTGCCAGCAGCCCCCTACAGGACAGGGTTGATGGCTACACCTTC. It specifies CASSPLQDRVDGYTF.

The rearrangement joins TRBV6-5 to TRBJ2-5; D is undetermined. Germline CDR1 reads MNHEY; CDR2 reads SVGAGI. Trimming stripped 1 base from V and 0 bases from J, with 6 bases between. This CDR3 is 14 amino acids long. This CDR3 reads CASSYYDDQETQYF. CDR3 DNA: TGTGCCAGCAGTTACTATGACGACCAAGAGACCCAGTACTTC.

This clonotype came up a few times. The rearrangement links TRBV10-3 to TRBJ2-5; D is unresolved. V dropped 6 bases and J dropped 2 bases, with 7 bases sitting between them. Germline lookup yields CDR1 ENHRY and CDR2 SYGVKD. The CDR3 covers 12 residues. The CDR3 nucleotides read TGTGCCATCAGAGGCAGGCAAGAGACCCAGTACTTC. This encodes CAIRGRQETQYF.

The V gene is TRBV7-9, the J gene TRBJ1-3, with D perhaps matching TRBD1 (6 bases). V was clipped by 6 bases and J by 5 bases, with 23 bases between them. This CDR3 spans 17 amino acids. The germline V gene encodes CDR1 SEHNR and CDR2 FQNEAQ (reference sequence). The DNA of the CDR3 is TGTGCCAGCAGTGACCCGTTCACAGGGTTCGCAAGAAACACCATATATTTT. Translated, it gives CASSDPFTGFARNTIYF. Full variable domain (rest looked up from reference TRBV7-9 and TRBJ1-3): DTGVSQNPRHKITKRGQNVTFRCDPISEHNRLYWYRQTLGQGPEFLTYFQNEAQLEKSRLLSDRFSAERPKGSFSTLEIQRTEQGDSAMYLCASSDPFTGFARNTIYFGEGSWLTVV.

This clonotype showed up just a few times. V is TRBV29-1 and J is TRBJ1-1; D is unresolved. Germline-derived CDR1 and CDR2 are SQVTM and ANQGSEA. V shed 4 bases and J shed 6 bases, with 6 bases lying between them. The CDR3 contains 10 residues. The CDR3 here is CSVGMAEAFF. The CDR3 DNA reads TGCAGCGTTGGTATGGCTGAAGCTTTCTTT.

The chain uses TRBV12-3 or TRBV12-4 and TRBJ2-5; 7 nucleotides line up with TRBD1. The J segment lost 5 bases and the V segment lost 3 bases, leaving 9 bases of the junction unmatched. The CDR3 is 15 amino acids. The CDR3 DNA sequence: TGTGCCAGCAGTTTGAGGGCGACAGGGCTCGAGACCCAGTACTTC. It encodes CASSLRATGLETQYF.

This clonotype was counted a few times. This sequence joins TRBV25-1 and TRBJ2-5, with TRBD1 as a possible D gene (6 bases). The V end lost 3 bases, the J end lost 2 bases, and 25 bases lay between the germline ends. CDR1 is MGHDK and CDR2 is SYGVNS in the germline V gene. This CDR3 spans 19 amino acids. The CDR3 coding sequence is TGTGCCAGCAGTGATTTGTTCGGGACACAGGGTGGTGGGCAAGAGACCCAGTACTTC. Translated: CASSDLFGTQGGGQETQYF.

This clonotype came up a few times. This chain uses TRBV6-2 or TRBV6-3 with TRBJ2-7; the D gene is possibly TRBD1 (6 bases). CDR1 is MNHEY, CDR2 SVGEGT, per germline. The CDR3 is 11 residues long. V lost 5 bases, J lost 9 bases, and 11 bases lay in between. This CDR3 is CASSTQGLQYF. The CDR3 region has the DNA TGTGCCAGCAGTACACAGGGTCTGCAGTACTTC.

The gene calls are TRBV4-3 and TRBJ1-1; no clear D. Trimming shortened V by 0 bases and J by 0 bases, and 8 bases separated the two germline ends. CDR1 is LGHNA and CDR2 is YSLEER in the germline V gene. CDR3 length equals 15 residues. CDR3 loop: CASSQEKEMNTEAFF. DNA of the CDR3: TGCGCCAGCAGCCAAGAGAAGGAGATGAACACTGAAGCTTTCTTT.

The table lists this clonotype with a few counts. The genes are TRBV27 and TRBJ2-7, with 10 bases fitting TRBD1. V trimming: 3 bases; J trimming: 9 bases; junction bases outside the gene matches: 8. This CDR3 region has 14 residues. The germline V gene encodes CDR1 MNHEY and CDR2 SMNVEV (reference sequence). CDR3 coding DNA: TGTGCCAGCAGTTTCGGGCGGGACAGGGGTTTGCAGTACGTC. The encoded protein is CASSFGRDRGLQYV.

The genes are TRBV4-3 and TRBJ2-1; D tentatively fits TRBD1 or TRBD2 (5 bases each). Between the trimmed V and J ends, which lost 4 bases and 5 bases, there was a span of 18 bases. The CDR3 sequence is 16 residues long. Germline V gene sequence: CDR1 LGHNA, CDR2 YSLEER. In nucleotides, the CDR3 is TGCGCCAGCAGCCGTCTACGGGACCTCCAAAACAATGAGCAGTTCTTC. Its translation is CASSRLRDLQNNEQFF.

The genes are TRBV6-5 and TRBJ2-3, with unresolved D. Germline CDR1 and CDR2: MNHEY and SVGAGI. The V gene lost 2 bases and the J gene lost 2 bases, with 8 bases spanning the gap. CDR3 length: 14 amino acids. In nucleotides, the CDR3 is TGTGCCAGCAGTTACCGATCTAACACAGATACGCAGTATTTT. Protein sequence: CASSYRSNTDTQYF.

Only a few counts were recorded for this clonotype. The chain is built from TRBV29-1 and TRBJ2-7; tentatively, D is TRBD2 (5 bases). Between the trimmed V and J ends, which lost 0 bases and 4 bases, there was a span of 19 bases. CDR1 is SQVTM and CDR2 is ANQGSEA in the germline V gene. The CDR3 runs to 16 residues. CDR3 loop: CSVEDPRGQDEYEQYF. CDR3 nucleotides: TGCAGCGTTGAAGATCCCCGCGGGCAGGACGAATACGAGCAGTACTTC.

In this sample, this clonotype turned up a few times. The chain combines TRBV23-1 with TRBJ2-2, with 7 bases aligning to TRBD2. TRBV23-1 is placed among ORFs of uncertain function. CDR3 length equals 16 residues. J lost 10 bases, V lost 4 bases, and 15 bases had no gene match. CDR3 loop: CASSRDQGGFLKELFF. The CDR3 nucleotides read TGCGCCAGCAGTCGGGATCAGGGAGGGTTTTTGAAGGAGCTGTTTTTT.

The V call is TRBV4-3, the J call TRBJ2-3; the match to TRBD2 covers 13 bases. Per germline, CDR1 LGHNA and CDR2 YSLEER. The CDR3 is 18 residues long. The junction had 11 bases not matched to a gene; V was cut back by 2 bases and J by 6 bases. The CDR3 spells CASSQSGVGTSGDDTQYF. DNA of the CDR3: TGCGCCAGCAGCCAATCGGGGGTGGGGACTAGCGGGGATGATACGCAGTATTTT.

This clonotype was observed a few times. The V and J genes are TRBV7-9 and TRBJ2-6, with TRBD1 matching over 7 bases. This CDR3 contains 16 residues. Germline CDR1 reads SEHNR; CDR2 reads FQNEAQ (reference sequence). V gave up 4 bases and J gave up 8 bases; unmatched junction bases: 11. The CDR3 region has the DNA TGTGCCAGCAGCTCTAACGAGGGGGCGACCACCAACGTCCTGACTTTC. It is translated as CASSSNEGATTNVLTF.